This T cell receptor beta chain was recorded in a study of blood T cells in healthy people across ages. Together with a sample-barcoded 5' primer, a J-beta primer mix was included in a second PCR lasting about 6 to 11 cycles. TCRdb analysed the 5' RACE reads with MiXCR anew, one entry per CDR3 protein. Seen here are approximately 1.5 million distinct CDR3 sequences, about 31% observed once, and the top ten hold roughly 10%. Donors each provided roughly 9.6 milliliters of peripheral blood. This clonotype was observed a few times. The sequencing sample was made of blood. The sequence derives from a woman in her 30s in good health.

The CDR3 nucleotides are TGTGCCAGCAGCCTTCCGGGACTAGAGAGGGAGCAGTACTTC. Amino acids: CASSLPGLEREQYF. The chain couples TRBV7-9 to TRBJ2-7; 8 bases fit TRBD2. Germline V CDR1 and CDR2: SEHNR, FQNEAQ (reference sequence). The length of the CDR3 is 14 residues. The J segment lost 7 bases and the V segment lost 5 bases, leaving 10 bases of the junction unmatched.